These 27 T cell receptor beta chains were sequenced from one sample in a study of T cells in localized non-small cell lung cancer (dated by TCRdb to 2020 to 2022). The library was generated by the immunoSEQ multiplex PCR assay. TCRdb's version of the immuneACCESS table is confined to in-frame rearrangements and falls short of the full clone set. An unresolved V gene accounts for under half of the shortfall where checked; the remainder is of unknown origin. The sample includes 60,000 to 85,000 clones, with 70% to 90% observed a single time. 21% of the sample belongs to the ten largest clones. Sequenced material: peripheral blood, taken before any cancer treatment. The receptors here all came from a male donor older than 55 with stage III squamous cell lung carcinoma.

The chain is built from TRBV2 and TRBJ2-1; 9 nucleotides match TRBD2. Germline CDR1 and CDR2: SNHLY and FYNNEI. The V segment lost 5 bases and the J segment 1 base; nucleotides outside the gene matches: 3. The CDR3 is 15 amino acids. CDR3 amino acids: CASSFSGGSYNEQFF. CDR3 in DNA: TGTGCCAGCAGTTTTAGCGGGGGATCCTACAATGAGCAGTTCTTC.

The gene calls are TRBV21-1 and TRBJ1-2; the D call in the table, TRBD1, was not verified against the DNA. TRBV21-1 is recorded as a pseudogene. This CDR3 is 16 amino acids long. CDR3: CASSKTLQGPNYGYTF. The CDR3 DNA reads as TGTGCCAGCAGCAAGACCCTACAGGGACCTAACTATGGCTACACCTTC.

The gene calls are TRBV7-2 and TRBJ1-1; D is unresolved. CDR3 length: 14 residues. Germline V gene sequence: CDR1 SGHTA, CDR2 FQGNSA. V was pared by 8 bases and J by 5 bases, with 18 bases between. The CDR3 nucleotides are TGTGCCAGCGGCCTTCCAAATCTCAGGACTGAAGCTTTCTTT. This codes for CASGLPNLRTEAFF.

This clone was picked up a small number of times. This chain joins TRBV5-6 and TRBJ1-1, with D perhaps TRBD1 (6 bases). Germline CDR1 SGHDT, CDR2 YYEEEE. The CDR3 runs 13 residues. V was trimmed by 0 bases and J by 13 bases, leaving 16 bases between them. The DNA of the CDR3 is TGTGCCAGCAGCTTGGGTTCTGGGGGGGCGTTTTTCTTT. This translates into CASSLGSGGAFFF.

The rearrangement uses TRBV5-5 and TRBJ1-1, with 7 positions matching TRBD1. The CDR3 loop spans 12 amino acids. V shed 6 bases, J shed 4 bases, and the junction held 3 bases outside the gene matches. Germline assignment: CDR1 SGHKS and CDR2 YYEKEE (reference sequence). The CDR3 DNA reads as TGTGCCAGCACCGCAGGGGGCACTGAAGCTTTCTTT. Translated, it gives CASTAGGTEAFF.

The chain recombines TRBV15 with TRBJ1-1; the D is unclear. The germline gives CDR1 LNHNV, CDR2 YYDKDF (reference sequence). CDR3 length: 15 amino acids. Trimming removed 1 base from V and 4 bases from J, with 13 bases in between. The CDR3 reads CATSRVRGSGTEAFF. The CDR3 DNA reads as TGTGCCACCAGCAGAGTGCGCGGGTCGGGCACTGAAGCTTTCTTT.

The table lists this clone with a few counts. J is TRBJ2-2 and V is TRBV5-5, with 8 bases matching TRBD1. Trimming at V came to 3 bases and at J to 1 base, leaving 5 bases not matched to a gene. CDR3 length: 16 amino acids. CDR1 is SGHKS, CDR2 YYEKEE, per germline (reference sequence). CDR3 nucleotide sequence: TGTGCCAGCAGCTCGACCGGGACAGGGAACACCGGGGAGCTGTTTTTT. Encoded protein: CASSSTGTGNTGELFF.

This sequence joins TRBV18 and TRBJ2-1, with D maybe TRBD2 (6 bases). The germline V gene encodes CDR1 KGHSH and CDR2 LQKENI. The CDR3 length is 14 residues. Trimming took 3 bases from V and 5 from J, leaving 11 bases between them. Written as DNA, the CDR3 is TGTGCCAGCTCACCTGGCGGGGCCAACAATGAGCAGTTCTTC. It encodes CASSPGGANNEQFF.

This clone was seen a single time. The chain carries TRBV11-2 and TRBJ1-6, with 8 bases fitting TRBD1. Trimming removed 3 bases from V and 9 bases from J; junction bases left unmatched: 10. The CDR3 covers 16 residues. Germline values: CDR1 SGHAT, CDR2 FQNNGV. CDR3 nucleotides: TGTGCCAGCAGCTTTTACAGGGGGTTGGTTTCTTCACCCCTCCACTTT. Protein: CASSFYRGLVSSPLHF.

This clone is a singleton in its sample. The chain carries TRBV6-1 and TRBJ1-1; tentative D call: TRBD1 (5 bases). The CDR3 runs 15 residues. CDR1 and CDR2 from the germline V gene are MNHNS and SASEGT. The V gene lost 4 bases and the J gene lost 0 bases, with 12 bases spanning the gap. CDR3 region: CASSVPGIMNTEAFF. DNA of the CDR3: TGTGCCAGCAGTGTTCCAGGGATCATGAACACTGAAGCTTTCTTT.

V is TRBV5-1 and J is TRBJ1-4; 7 bases map to TRBD1. Germline CDR1 SGHRS, CDR2 YFSETQ. Trimming removed 0 bases from V and 0 bases from J; junction bases left unmatched: 2. The CDR3 has 16 residues. The CDR3 DNA follows: TGCGCCAGCAGCTTGGCCGGGACAGCAACTAATGAAAAACTGTTTTTT. The encoded protein is CASSLAGTATNEKLFF.

The chain uses TRBV5-4 and TRBJ2-7, with unresolved D. Deletions cut 3 bases from V and 2 bases from J, with 6 bases between. The germline V gene encodes CDR1 SGHNT and CDR2 YYREEE (reference sequence). This CDR3 has 12 amino acids. CDR3 coding DNA: TGTGCCAGCAGCTCGAGCCCCTACGAGCAGTACTTC. Its protein is CASSSSPYEQYF.

This chain uses TRBV27 with TRBJ1-1; 10 nucleotides match TRBD1. Looked up from germline, CDR1 is MNHEY and CDR2 is SMNVEV (reference sequence). V lost 2 bases to trimming and J lost 3 bases; unmatched junction nucleotides: 9. The CDR3 extends over 17 amino acids. In nucleotides, the CDR3 is TGTGCCAGCAGTTTAGGGAGATGGGACAGGGGATACACTGAAGCTTTCTTT. Translation: CASSLGRWDRGYTEAFF.

J is TRBJ2-2 and V is TRBV29-1, with D maybe TRBD2 (6 bases). V lost 5 bases, J lost 1 base, and 14 bases lay in between. The CDR3 sequence is 15 residues long. Germline-derived CDR1 and CDR2 are SQVTM and ANQGSEA. Here the CDR3 reads CSVREFGGNTGELFF. CDR3 nucleotides: TGCAGCGTTCGGGAGTTTGGGGGGAACACCGGGGAGCTGTTTTTT.

The rearrangement uses TRBV27 and TRBJ1-1, with D uncertain. This CDR3 is 13 amino acids long. V lost 7 bases and J lost 4, with 13 bases in between. CDR1 and CDR2 (germline): MNHEY, SMNVEV (reference sequence). The CDR3 DNA is TGTGCCAGCACTGGATTCTCGAGCACTGAAGCTTTCTTT. Protein: CASTGFSSTEAFF.

The V call is TRBV27, the J call TRBJ2-7, with 9 bases that match TRBD1. Trimming at V came to 7 bases and at J to 3 bases, leaving 7 bases not matched to a gene. This CDR3 spans 14 amino acids. Germline assignment: CDR1 MNHEY and CDR2 SMNVEV (reference sequence). CDR3 amino acids: CASKRGTGIYEQYF. The CDR3 bases are TGTGCCAGCAAACGGGGGACAGGGATCTACGAGCAGTACTTC.

The chain is built from TRBV5-4 and TRBJ1-3, with D unresolved. The germline V gene has CDR1 SGHNT and CDR2 YYREEE (reference sequence). This CDR3 has 12 residues. Trimming removed 2 bases at V and 7 bases at J, with 7 bases between. CDR3 residues: CASSFGQNTIYF. In DNA form, the CDR3 reads TGTGCCAGCAGCTTCGGGCAGAACACCATATATTTT.

The V call is TRBV5-1, the J call TRBJ1-1; 7 bases match TRBD1. The length of the CDR3 is 15 residues. V was pared by 4 bases and J by 5 bases, with 11 bases of the junction left unmatched. Germline assignment: CDR1 SGHRS and CDR2 YFSETQ. Written as DNA, the CDR3 is TGCGCCAGCAGCCTCCGGGACAGCAAGACAACTGAAGCTTTCTTT. This codes for CASSLRDSKTTEAFF.

This clone was counted between two and nine times. The CDR3 bases are TGTGCCATCAGTGAGACAGGGGGCGGTGAGCAGTTCTTC. Protein sequence: CAISETGGGEQFF. This sequence joins TRBV10-3 and TRBJ2-1; 9 bases are shared with TRBD1. The length of the CDR3 is 13 residues. Germline CDR1 is ENHRY and CDR2 is SYGVKD. Trimming at V came to 2 bases and at J to 9 bases, leaving 2 bases not matched to a gene.

The chain is built from TRBV7-9 and TRBJ2-5; 11 nucleotides agree with TRBD2. V was pared by 11 bases and J by 1 base, with 3 bases of the junction left unmatched. Germline-derived CDR1 and CDR2 are SEHNR and FQNEAQ (reference sequence). This CDR3 is built from 13 residues. CDR3 nucleotide sequence: TGTGCCGTACTAGCGGGGGTCCAAGAGACCCAGTACTTC. Protein product: CAVLAGVQETQYF.

The chain combines TRBV9 with TRBJ1-2; possibly TRBD1 for D (6 bases). V was clipped by 4 bases and J by 3 bases, with 19 bases between them. The CDR3 is 16 residues long. Germline V gene data show CDR1 as SGDLS and CDR2 as YYNGEE. Here the CDR3 reads CASSPERDTYYYGYTF. In DNA form, the CDR3 reads TGTGCCAGCAGCCCAGAGAGGGACACCTACTACTATGGCTACACCTTC.

The rearrangement uses TRBV7-7 and TRBJ2-2; the D is unclear. Germline V gives CDR1 SSHAT, CDR2 FNYEAQ (reference sequence). V shed 11 bases and J shed 3 bases, with 4 bases lying between them. The CDR3 runs 10 residues. CDR3 coding DNA: TGTGCCGTGGACACCGGGGAGCTGTTTTTT. Translation: CAVDTGELFF.

The chain employs TRBV5-6 and TRBJ2-6; TRBD2 aligns across 9 bases. The junction had 11 bases not matched to a gene; V was cut back by 4 bases and J by 0 bases. CDR3 length equals 19 residues. The germline V gene encodes CDR1 SGHDT and CDR2 YYEEEE. CDR3 loop: CASSPWGSGGPSGANVLTF. CDR3 nucleotide sequence: TGTGCCAGCAGCCCCTGGGGTAGCGGGGGACCCTCTGGGGCCAACGTCCTGACTTTC.

The rearrangement uses TRBV9 and TRBJ2-6; a possible D gene is TRBD1 (6 bases). Per germline, CDR1 SGDLS and CDR2 YYNGEE. The V end was cut by 0 bases, the J end by 0 bases, with 16 bases between. There are 19 residues in the CDR3. CDR3 sequence reads: CASSVAPRQASSGANVLTF. As DNA, the CDR3 is TGTGCCAGCAGCGTAGCCCCGAGACAGGCGAGCTCTGGGGCCAACGTCCTGACTTTC. Using reference TRBV9 and TRBJ2-6 for the parts outside the CDR3, the full variable domain is DSGVTQTPKHLITATGQRVTLRCSPRSGDLSVYWYQQSLDQGLQFLIQYYNGEERAKGNILERFSAQQFPDLHSELNLSSLELGDSALYFCASSVAPRQASSGANVLTFGAGSRLTVL.

The chain carries TRBV6-1 and TRBJ1-4, with TRBD1 identical over 7 bases. The V gene's germline CDR1 is MNHNS and CDR2 SASEGT. CDR3 size: 14 residues. The V and J ends lost 5 bases and 5 bases, in that order; junction bases with no gene match: 5. This CDR3 is CASSPTGKNEKLFF. The CDR3 nucleotides are TGTGCCAGCAGTCCGACAGGGAAAAATGAAAAACTGTTTTTT.

The V gene is TRBV10-3, the J gene TRBJ2-5, with D possibly TRBD1 on 6 matching bases. Trimming took off 7 bases at V and 2 bases at J, with 11 bases between the two ends. The germline CDR1 and CDR2 sequences are ENHRY and SYGVKD. This CDR3 contains 13 residues. The CDR3 nucleotides read TGTGCCATCATGCAGGGGACGCAAGAGACCCAGTACTTC. Amino acid sequence: CAIMQGTQETQYF.

The rearrangement links TRBV11-3 to TRBJ2-6; D possibly corresponds to TRBD1 (6 bases). The CDR3 covers 18 residues. CDR1 is SGHNT, CDR2 YENEEA, per germline. The V and J ends lost 2 bases and 0 bases respectively, with 14 bases between them. The CDR3 protein is CASSLLWQGTSGANVLTF. CDR3 DNA: TGTGCCAGCAGCTTATTGTGGCAGGGGACCTCTGGGGCCAACGTCCTGACTTTC. Full variable domain (outside the CDR3, taken from reference TRBV11-3 and TRBJ2-6): EAGVVQSPRYKIIEKKQPVAFWCNPISGHNTLYWYLQNLGQGPELLIRYENEEAVDDSQLPKDRFSAERLKGVDSTLKIQPAELGDSAVYLCASSLLWQGTSGANVLTFGAGSRLTVL.